This TCR beta chain emerged from a study of beta chain features in type 1 diabetes. Study-level information: Age, gender, cell numbers and subset yield matched between patients and controls. Points from the study as a whole: Fewer junction insertions and more nucleotide deletions appeared in type 1 diabetes patients. Patients showed naive, central memory and Treg TCRB repertoires that appeared more similar than those of healthy donors. Moderately but significantly shorter TCRB CDR3s were found in Type 1 diabetes patients in all four CD4+ subsets.

Investigators reverse transcribed all isolated RNA, so they sequenced expressed TCRB transcripts. Sequencing used immunoSEQ multiplex PCR; TCRdb keeps in-frame clones, though not all of them. This sample has some 280,000 clones; around 15% occur once, and the top ten carry 0.017%. The germline gives CDR1 MDHEN, CDR2 SYDVKM. The CDR3 contains 15 residues. V dropped 7 bases and J dropped 7; count of bases not matched to a gene: 13. A few counts support this clone. Antigen unknown. Input material: naive CD4+ T cells from blood. This chain uses TRBV28 with TRBJ2-5, with 9 bases aligning to TRBD1. The source is a man aged 30-40 years with type 1 diabetes. The CDR3 region is CASTFGGQGRGTQYF. CDR3 DNA sequence: TGTGCCAGCACCTTTGGTGGACAGGGGAGGGGGACCCAGTACTTC. The whole variable domain, remainder taken from reference TRBV28 and TRBJ2-5, is DVKVTQSSRYLVKRTGEKVFLECVQDMDHENMFWYRQDPGLGLRLIYFSYDVKMKEKGDIPEGYSVSREKKERFSLILESASTNQTSMYLCASTFGGQGRGTQYFGPGTRLLVL.